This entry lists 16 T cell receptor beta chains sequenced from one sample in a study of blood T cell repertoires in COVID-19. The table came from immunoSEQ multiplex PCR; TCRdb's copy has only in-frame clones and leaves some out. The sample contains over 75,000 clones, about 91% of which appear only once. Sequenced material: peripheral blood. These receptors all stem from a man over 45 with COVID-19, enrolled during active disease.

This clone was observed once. The CDR3 nucleotides are TGTGCCAGCAGTTTTCTCGGGGTTGGGGTTGGCTACACCTTC. Its translation: CASSFLGVGVGYTF. The rearrangement links TRBV28 to TRBJ1-2, with unresolved D. V was cut by 3 bases and J by 7 bases, with 15 bases left in between. There are 14 residues in the CDR3. The germline V gene has CDR1 MDHEN and CDR2 SYDVKM.

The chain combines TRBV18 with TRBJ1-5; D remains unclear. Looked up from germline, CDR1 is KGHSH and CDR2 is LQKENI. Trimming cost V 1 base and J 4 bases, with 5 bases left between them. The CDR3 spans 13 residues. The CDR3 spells CASSPQENQPQHF. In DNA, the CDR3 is TGTGCCAGCTCACCACAGGAGAATCAGCCCCAGCATTTT.

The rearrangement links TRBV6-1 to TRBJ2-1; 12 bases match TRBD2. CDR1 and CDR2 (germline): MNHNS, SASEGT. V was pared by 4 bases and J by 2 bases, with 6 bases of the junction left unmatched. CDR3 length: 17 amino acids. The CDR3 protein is CASSALTSGGPYNEQFF. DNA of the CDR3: TGTGCCAGCAGTGCCCTGACTAGCGGGGGACCCTACAATGAGCAGTTCTTC.

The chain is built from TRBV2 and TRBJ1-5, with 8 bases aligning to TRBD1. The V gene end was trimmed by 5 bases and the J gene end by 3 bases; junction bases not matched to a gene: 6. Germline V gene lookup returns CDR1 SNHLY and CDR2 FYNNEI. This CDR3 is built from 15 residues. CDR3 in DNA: TGTGCCAGCAGTCTTGGACAGGGCCTCAATCAGCCCCAGCATTTT. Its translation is CASSLGQGLNQPQHF.

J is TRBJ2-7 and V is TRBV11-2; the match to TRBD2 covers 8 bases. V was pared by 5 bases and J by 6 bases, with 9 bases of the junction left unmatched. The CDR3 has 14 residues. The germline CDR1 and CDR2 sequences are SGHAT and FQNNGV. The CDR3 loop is CASSVSGGGGEQYF. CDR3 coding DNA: TGTGCCAGCAGCGTCTCCGGGGGGGGCGGCGAGCAGTACTTC.

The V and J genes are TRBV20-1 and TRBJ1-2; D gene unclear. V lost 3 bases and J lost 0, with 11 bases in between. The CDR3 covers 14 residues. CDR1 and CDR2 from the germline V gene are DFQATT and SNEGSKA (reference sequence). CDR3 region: CSASTRKTNYGYTF. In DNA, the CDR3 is TGCAGTGCTAGTACTAGAAAAACTAACTATGGCTACACCTTC.

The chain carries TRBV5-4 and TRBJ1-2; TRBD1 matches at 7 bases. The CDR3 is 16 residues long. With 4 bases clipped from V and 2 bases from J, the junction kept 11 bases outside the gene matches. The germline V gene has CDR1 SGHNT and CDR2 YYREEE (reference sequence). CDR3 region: CASSHGTAKRNYGYTF. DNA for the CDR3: TGTGCCAGCAGCCACGGGACAGCAAAAAGGAACTATGGCTACACCTTC.

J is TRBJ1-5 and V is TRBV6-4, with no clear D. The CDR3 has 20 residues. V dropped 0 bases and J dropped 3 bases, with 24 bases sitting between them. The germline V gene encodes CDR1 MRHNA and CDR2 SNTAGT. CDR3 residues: CASSDSRGRGSASTNQPQHF. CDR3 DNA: TGTGCCAGCAGTGACTCGAGAGGGCGTGGGTCGGCCTCGACCAATCAGCCCCAGCATTTT.

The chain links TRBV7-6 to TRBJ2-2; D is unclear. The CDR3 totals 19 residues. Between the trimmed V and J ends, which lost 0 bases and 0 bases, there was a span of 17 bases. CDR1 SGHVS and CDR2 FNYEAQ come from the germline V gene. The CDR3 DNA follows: TGTGCCAGCAGCTTAGCCCCTCCCCTTTGGCCCTCGAACACCGGGGAGCTGTTTTTT. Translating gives CASSLAPPLWPSNTGELFF.

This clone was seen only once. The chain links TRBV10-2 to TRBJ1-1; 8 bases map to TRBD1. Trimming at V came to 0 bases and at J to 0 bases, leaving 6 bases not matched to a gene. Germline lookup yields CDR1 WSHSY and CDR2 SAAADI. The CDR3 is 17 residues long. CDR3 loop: CASSESYRGFMNTEAFF. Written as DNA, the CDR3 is TGCGCCAGCAGTGAGTCCTACAGGGGGTTCATGAACACTGAAGCTTTCTTT.

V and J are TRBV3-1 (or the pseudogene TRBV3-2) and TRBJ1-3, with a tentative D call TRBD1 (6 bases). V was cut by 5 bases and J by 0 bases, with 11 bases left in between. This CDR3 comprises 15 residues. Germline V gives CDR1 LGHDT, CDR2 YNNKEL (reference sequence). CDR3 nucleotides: TGTGCCAGCAGCGGTACAGGGCACTCTGGAAACACCATATATTTT. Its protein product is CASSGTGHSGNTIYF.

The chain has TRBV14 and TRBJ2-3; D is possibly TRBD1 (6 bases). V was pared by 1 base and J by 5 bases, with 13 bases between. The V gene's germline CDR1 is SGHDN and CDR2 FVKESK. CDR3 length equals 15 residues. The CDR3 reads CASSQADRTRDTQYF. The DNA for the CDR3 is TGTGCCAGCAGCCAAGCTGACAGGACGCGAGATACGCAGTATTTT.

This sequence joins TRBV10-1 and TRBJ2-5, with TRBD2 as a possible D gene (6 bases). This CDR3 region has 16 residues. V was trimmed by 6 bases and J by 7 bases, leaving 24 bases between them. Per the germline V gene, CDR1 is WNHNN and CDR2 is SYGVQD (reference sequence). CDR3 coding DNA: TGCGCCAGCAGCGGGGGTAAGGGAAAGGAGTTCGGGACCCAGTACTTC. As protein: CASSGGKGKEFGTQYF.

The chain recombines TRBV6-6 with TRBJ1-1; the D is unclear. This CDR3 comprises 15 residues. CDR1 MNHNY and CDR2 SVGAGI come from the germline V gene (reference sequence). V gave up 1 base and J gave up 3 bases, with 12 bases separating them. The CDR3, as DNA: TGTGCCAGCAGTTACTTGTATTCCTCTGACACTGAAGCTTTCTTT. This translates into CASSYLYSSDTEAFF.

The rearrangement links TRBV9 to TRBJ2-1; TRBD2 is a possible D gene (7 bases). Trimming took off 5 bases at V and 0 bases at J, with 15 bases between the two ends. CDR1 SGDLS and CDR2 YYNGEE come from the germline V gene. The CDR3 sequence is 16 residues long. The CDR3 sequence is CASSPGGRHSYNEQFF. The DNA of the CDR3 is TGTGCCAGCAGTCCGGGGGGCCGTCACTCCTACAATGAGCAGTTCTTC.

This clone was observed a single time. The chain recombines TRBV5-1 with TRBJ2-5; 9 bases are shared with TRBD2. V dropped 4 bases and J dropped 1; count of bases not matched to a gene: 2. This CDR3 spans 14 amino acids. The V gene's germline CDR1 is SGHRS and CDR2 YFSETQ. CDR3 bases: TGCGCCAGCAGCATGCGGGGGGGCCAAGAGACCCAGTACTTC. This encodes CASSMRGGQETQYF.